These 32 T cell receptor beta chains share one sample of origin, sequenced in a study of shared clonotypes between healthy human individuals. Only in-frame clones appear in the TCRdb table, and some are missing; sequencing was by immunoSEQ multiplex PCR. The sample holds about 1.9 million clones, 93% seen once. CD45RO-negative cells were positively selected for CCR7, leaving out terminally differentiated effector memory CD45RA+ cells. The sequencing sample was made of naive CD8+ T cells from PBMCs. The receptors were sampled from a man younger than 35 in good health. Some clones in this sample may be carry-over from other donors' samples.

The chain employs TRBV7-2 and TRBJ2-3; either TRBD1 or TRBD2 may supply D (5 bases each). Germline CDR1 reads SGHTA; CDR2 reads FQGNSA. This CDR3 has 16 amino acids. V lost 3 bases, J lost 0 bases, and 13 bases lay in between. DNA of the CDR3: TGTGCCAGCAGCTTCCGGGACGGCTCTAGCACAGATACGCAGTATTTT. It specifies CASSFRDGSSTDTQYF.

The DNA for the CDR3 is TGTGCCAGCAGTGGGTACACCGGGGAGCTGTTTTTT. Translation gives CASSGYTGELFF. The chain employs TRBV6-6 and TRBJ2-2; D is unclear. This CDR3 is 12 amino acids long. V lost 5 bases and J lost 3, with 4 bases in between. Germline V gene data show CDR1 as MNHNY and CDR2 as SVGAGI (reference sequence).

The gene calls are TRBV5-1 and TRBJ2-1; D is possibly TRBD1 (8 bases). CDR1 and CDR2 from the germline V gene are SGHRS and YFSETQ. The CDR3 extends over 14 amino acids. Trimming took 5 bases from V and 3 from J, leaving 12 bases between them. The CDR3 region has the DNA TGCGCCAGCAGGACAGGGGACTACTACAATGAGCAGTTCTTC. It encodes CASRTGDYYNEQFF. Together with reference TRBV5-1 and TRBJ2-1, the CDR3 gives the full variable domain: KAGVTQTPRYLIKTRGQQVTLSCSPISGHRSVSWYQQTPGQGLQFLFEYFSETQRNKGNFPGRFSGRQFSNSRSEMNVSTLELGDSALYLCASRTGDYYNEQFFGPGTRLTVL.

The chain links TRBV4-1 to TRBJ2-7; 8 positions agree with TRBD2. Germline CDR1 is MGHRA and CDR2 is YSYEKL. The CDR3 extends over 17 amino acids. V lost 0 bases, J lost 2 bases, and 9 bases stayed unmatched. DNA for the CDR3: TGCGCCAGCAGCCAAGATAAGAGTAGCGGGATAACCTACGAGCAGTACTTC. Amino acid sequence: CASSQDKSSGITYEQYF.

The chain employs TRBV6-5 and TRBJ2-7; 8 positions agree with TRBD1. The CDR3 consists of 13 residues. After removal of 0 bases from V and 9 bases from J, the junction contained 4 bases not matched to a gene. From germline, CDR1 is MNHEY and CDR2 SVGAGI. CDR3 nucleotides: TGTGCCAGCAGTTACTCTACAGGGGGAGGGCAGTACTTC. This translates into CASSYSTGGGQYF.

The chain recombines TRBV29-1 with TRBJ2-7, with a tentative D call TRBD2 (6 bases). Germline V gives CDR1 SQVTM, CDR2 ANQGSEA. CDR3 length: 15 amino acids. With 2 bases removed from V and 2 bases from J, the gap between germline ends came to 16 bases. The chain's CDR3 is CSVEIGGIKPYEQYF. The DNA for the CDR3 is TGCAGCGTTGAAATTGGCGGGATCAAACCCTACGAGCAGTACTTC.

This chain joins TRBV13 and TRBJ2-7, with 9 bases identical to TRBD1. Germline trimming cut 7 bases from V and 2 bases from J; bases unmatched to any gene: 3. The length of the CDR3 is 13 residues. The germline V gene encodes CDR1 PRHDT and CDR2 FYEKMQ (reference sequence). The CDR3 here is CASTGQGPYEQYF. The CDR3, as DNA: TGTGCCAGCACCGGACAGGGGCCCTACGAGCAGTACTTC.

The gene calls are TRBV6-5 and TRBJ2-7; a weak D match, TRBD1 (5 bases). The germline V gene encodes CDR1 MNHEY and CDR2 SVGAGI. This CDR3 is 15 amino acids long. The ends were cut back, 6 bases at V and 5 bases at J, with 20 bases in the middle. CDR3 in DNA: TGTGCCAGCAGCCCGTCCGCGGACAACGCCCACGAGCAGTACTTC. Protein product: CASSPSADNAHEQYF.

The chain is built from TRBV4-2 and TRBJ2-7, with D uncertain. CDR1 LGHNA and CDR2 YNFKEQ come from the germline V gene. The CDR3 sequence is 13 residues long. Trimming took 0 bases from V and 5 from J, leaving 8 bases between them. CDR3 loop: CASSQEPTNEQYF. The CDR3 DNA reads as TGTGCCAGCAGCCAAGAACCAACGAACGAGCAGTACTTC.

The chain has TRBV7-2 and TRBJ2-7, with TRBD2 identical over 11 bases. Per germline, CDR1 SGHTA and CDR2 FQGNSA. This CDR3 has 17 residues. J was trimmed by 3 bases and V by 1 base; bases with no gene match: 8. The CDR3 sequence is CASSLVLAGVLNYEQYF. DNA for the CDR3: TGTGCCAGCAGCTTAGTACTAGCGGGAGTTCTCAACTACGAGCAGTACTTC.

This rearrangement joins TRBV5-6 to TRBJ2-2; possible D gene TRBD1, 6 bases. The CDR3 covers 17 residues. Germline CDR1 SGHDT, CDR2 YYEEEE. With 7 bases removed from V and 4 bases from J, the gap between germline ends came to 23 bases. The chain's CDR3 is CASYRVRGEATTGELFF. The CDR3 region has the DNA TGTGCCAGCTATAGAGTCAGGGGCGAGGCGACCACCGGGGAGCTGTTTTTT.

V and J are TRBV5-1 and TRBJ2-1; tentatively, D is TRBD1 or TRBD2 (5 bases each). CDR1 is SGHRS and CDR2 is YFSETQ in the germline V gene. CDR3 length equals 17 residues. Trimming removed 7 bases from V and 7 bases from J, with 27 bases in between. The CDR3 DNA is TGCGCCAGCTCCGAGACCGGGGACGGCCGATTATATAATGAGCAGTTCTTC. It encodes CASSETGDGRLYNEQFF. The full variable domain, its missing parts supplied by reference TRBV5-1 and TRBJ2-1, is KAGVTQTPRYLIKTRGQQVTLSCSPISGHRSVSWYQQTPGQGLQFLFEYFSETQRNKGNFPGRFSGRQFSNSRSEMNVSTLELGDSALYLCASSETGDGRLYNEQFFGPGTRLTVL.

This chain links TRBV5-4 with TRBJ2-1; 10 bases align to TRBD2. Looked up from germline, CDR1 is SGHNT and CDR2 is YYREEE (reference sequence). This CDR3 spans 16 amino acids. The V segment lost 3 bases and the J segment 6 bases; nucleotides outside the gene matches: 9. The CDR3 here is CASSSPTSGTSNEQFF. The CDR3 DNA reads as TGTGCCAGCAGCTCCCCAACTAGCGGGACATCCAATGAGCAGTTCTTC.

This chain links TRBV7-2 with TRBJ2-1; D possibly matches TRBD1 or TRBD2 (5 bases each). CDR3 length: 12 residues. Germline lookup yields CDR1 SGHTA and CDR2 FQGNSA. With 1 base removed from V and 13 bases from J, the gap between germline ends came to 11 bases. The CDR3 sequence: CASSLDGTLQFF. The CDR3 nucleotides are TGTGCCAGCAGCTTAGACGGGACCCTCCAGTTCTTC.

This clone has a handful of counts. The chain combines TRBV6-6 with TRBJ2-7; D might be TRBD2 (5 bases). The CDR3 has 12 residues. Germline V gene data show CDR1 as MNHNY and CDR2 as SVGAGI (reference sequence). CDR3 sequence: CASEGSSPEQYF. In DNA form, the CDR3 reads TGTGCTAGCGAGGGTAGCTCCCCCGAGCAGTACTTC.

The genes are TRBV11-2 and TRBJ2-3, with D hard to call. V was cut by 0 bases and J by 5 bases, with 9 bases left in between. The CDR3 totals 14 residues. From germline, CDR1 is SGHAT and CDR2 FQNNGV. The CDR3: CASSLDRLKDTQYF. CDR3 DNA: TGTGCCAGCAGCTTAGACCGTCTGAAAGATACGCAGTATTTT.

The V and J genes are TRBV2 and TRBJ2-1; 10 positions match TRBD2. CDR1 is SNHLY, CDR2 FYNNEI, per germline. The V and J ends lost 10 bases and 3 bases, in that order; junction bases with no gene match: 6. The CDR3 is made up of 14 amino acids. The CDR3 DNA follows: TGTGCCACTAAAGGGACTAGCGTCTACAATGAGCAGTTCTTC. Its protein product is CATKGTSVYNEQFF.

The genes are TRBV15 and TRBJ2-7, with TRBD1 matching over 10 bases. Trimming removed 5 bases from V and 3 bases from J; junction bases left unmatched: 4. Germline CDR1 is LNHNV and CDR2 is YYDKDF (reference sequence). The CDR3 is 14 residues long. CDR3 amino acids: CATSGGQGYYEQYF. DNA for the CDR3: TGTGCCACCAGCGGGGGACAGGGGTACTACGAGCAGTACTTC.

The V gene is TRBV11-3, the J gene TRBJ1-1, with D hard to call. Germline V gene lookup returns CDR1 SGHNT and CDR2 YENEEA. The CDR3 sequence is 16 residues long. Trimming removed 1 base at V and 8 bases at J, with 20 bases between. The CDR3 DNA follows: TGTGCCAGCAGCTTAGGAGCTCGGTCCTCGACACAAGAAGCTTTCTTT. Translation: CASSLGARSSTQEAFF.

For the CDR3, the DNA is TGTGCCAGCAGTTTCTCGACACACCAAGAGACCCAGTACTTC. Residues: CASSFSTHQETQYF. The J gene is TRBJ2-5, the V gene TRBV27; no firm D call. Looked up from germline, CDR1 is MNHEY and CDR2 is SMNVEV (reference sequence). Trimming removed 3 bases from V and 0 bases from J, with 8 bases in between. The length of the CDR3 is 14 residues.

The chain uses TRBV5-5 and TRBJ2-7, with D perhaps TRBD1 or TRBD2 (5 bases each). CDR1 is SGHKS, CDR2 YYEKEE, per germline (reference sequence). V lost 4 bases and J 3 bases, leaving 11 bases between the germline ends. This CDR3 comprises 13 residues. CDR3 sequence: CASSHLGGYEQYF. In DNA form, the CDR3 reads TGTGCCAGCAGCCACCTTGGGGGCTACGAGCAGTACTTC. The full variable domain, its missing parts supplied by reference TRBV5-5 and TRBJ2-7, is DAGVTQSPTHLIKTRGQQVTLRCSPISGHKSVSWYQQVLGQGPQFIFQYYEKEERGRGNFPDRFSARQFPNYSSELNVNALLLGDSALYLCASSHLGGYEQYFGPGTRLTVT.

This chain uses TRBV6-7 with TRBJ1-2; perhaps TRBD1 as D (5 bases). TRBV6-7 is an ORF, with its function uncertain. The CDR3 spans 15 residues. V was cut by 7 bases and J by 4 bases, with 19 bases left in between. The CDR3 region has the DNA TGTGCCAGCACCCCGGGGGGGGAAGAGGGCTATGGCTACACCTTC. It encodes CASTPGGEEGYGYTF.

The chain couples TRBV19 to TRBJ2-5, with TRBD1 matching 8 bases. Germline trimming cut 3 bases from V and 0 bases from J; bases unmatched to any gene: 3. The CDR3 spans 15 residues. Per germline, CDR1 LNHDA and CDR2 SQIVND (reference sequence). The CDR3 protein is CASSIWTGYQETQYF. The DNA for the CDR3 is TGTGCCAGTAGTATCTGGACAGGGTACCAAGAGACCCAGTACTTC.

The V gene is TRBV7-9, the J gene TRBJ1-2, with 9 bases that match TRBD1. Looked up from germline, CDR1 is SEHNR and CDR2 is FQNEAQ (reference sequence). The CDR3 has 14 amino acids. Losses at the gene ends were 1 base for V and 5 bases for J; bases not matched to a gene: 2. The CDR3 region has the DNA TGTGCCAGCAGCTTAGTACAGGGGGCGTATGGCTACACCTTC. As protein: CASSLVQGAYGYTF.

This clone came up once. This CDR3 is also generated by other DNA sequences in the sample. The rearrangement joins TRBV5-5 to TRBJ2-7; tentative D call: TRBD2 (5 bases). This CDR3 has 13 amino acids. V lost 4 bases, J lost 4 bases, and 12 bases lay in between. Germline V gives CDR1 SGHKS, CDR2 YYEKEE (reference sequence). The CDR3 loop is CASSPGLGYEQYF. CDR3 in DNA: TGTGCCAGCAGCCCCGGACTTGGGTACGAGCAGTACTTC. Supplemented by reference TRBV5-5 and TRBJ2-7, the full variable domain reads DAGVTQSPTHLIKTRGQQVTLRCSPISGHKSVSWYQQVLGQGPQFIFQYYEKEERGRGNFPDRFSARQFPNYSSELNVNALLLGDSALYLCASSPGLGYEQYFGPGTRLTVT.

The chain uses TRBV19 and TRBJ2-3; D ambiguous. The CDR3 has 15 residues. V was cut by 7 bases and J by 0 bases, with 14 bases left in between. Looked up from germline, CDR1 is LNHDA and CDR2 is SQIVND (reference sequence). CDR3 DNA: TGTGCCAGTAAGTACCGTTCGGATAGCACAGATACGCAGTATTTT. It encodes CASKYRSDSTDTQYF. Full variable domain (outside the CDR3, taken from reference TRBV19 and TRBJ2-3): DGGITQSPKYLFRKEGQNVTLSCEQNLNHDAMYWYRQDPGQGLRLIYYSQIVNDFQKGDIAEGYSVSREKKESFPLTVTSAQKNPTAFYLCASKYRSDSTDTQYFGPGTRLTVL.

This clone appeared a single time. This sequence joins TRBV7-9 and TRBJ2-1; 11 bases line up with TRBD2. CDR3 length: 18 residues. The germline CDR1 and CDR2 sequences are SEHNR and FQNEAQ (reference sequence). Trimming removed 5 bases from V and 0 bases from J; junction bases left unmatched: 9. The CDR3 loop reads CASSPGTSGRYSYNEQFF. The CDR3 DNA follows: TGTGCCAGCAGCCCGGGGACTAGCGGCCGATACTCCTACAATGAGCAGTTCTTC.

The chain joins TRBV28 to TRBJ2-1; no clear D. Trimming cost V 6 bases and J 6 bases, with 15 bases left between them. The length of the CDR3 is 14 residues. CDR1 is MDHEN, CDR2 SYDVKM, per germline. The CDR3, as DNA: TGTGCCAGCAGCCCCCGAACACTGAGCAATGAGCAGTTCTTC. It translates to CASSPRTLSNEQFF.

This clone appeared once. The chain links TRBV7-9 to TRBJ2-7; 9 nucleotides match TRBD1. The V gene's germline CDR1 is SEHNR and CDR2 FQNEAQ (reference sequence). This CDR3 is 14 amino acids long. V gave up 7 bases and J gave up 8 bases; unmatched junction bases: 12. CDR3 in DNA: TGTGCCAGCACCCCGGGGACAGGGCCTTTCCAGCAGTACTTC. Translating it yields CASTPGTGPFQQYF.

V gene TRBV10-3 combines with J gene TRBJ1-2; 10 bases match TRBD1. V dropped 6 bases and J dropped 6; count of bases not matched to a gene: 13. CDR1 and CDR2 (germline): ENHRY, SYGVKD. The CDR3 loop spans 16 amino acids. The CDR3 DNA reads TGTGCCATCAGCCAACCCGGGACAGGGGAACTACATGGCTACACCTTC. Translating it yields CAISQPGTGELHGYTF.

The V and J genes are TRBV9 and TRBJ1-5; 7 bases fit TRBD1. Germline CDR1 SGDLS, CDR2 YYNGEE. With V trimmed by 3 bases and J by 10 bases, 13 bases remained unmatched. The CDR3 has 15 residues. Here the CDR3 reads CASSAGDRAGHPQHF. The CDR3, as DNA: TGTGCCAGCAGCGCGGGAGACAGGGCTGGACATCCCCAGCATTTT. The full variable domain, in which reference TRBV9 and TRBJ1-5 provide the parts outside the CDR3, is DSGVTQTPKHLITATGQRVTLRCSPRSGDLSVYWYQQSLDQGLQFLIQYYNGEERAKGNILERFSAQQFPDLHSELNLSSLELGDSALYFCASSAGDRAGHPQHFGDGTRLSIL.

The chain links TRBV6-6 to TRBJ2-7, with D perhaps TRBD1 or TRBD2 (5 bases each). V was pared by 5 bases and J by 3 bases, with 11 bases between. The CDR3 loop spans 13 amino acids. Germline V gives CDR1 MNHNY, CDR2 SVGAGI (reference sequence). DNA of the CDR3: TGTGCCAGCAGTCCCGGGACCCTCTACGAGCAGTACTTC. The encoded protein is CASSPGTLYEQYF.